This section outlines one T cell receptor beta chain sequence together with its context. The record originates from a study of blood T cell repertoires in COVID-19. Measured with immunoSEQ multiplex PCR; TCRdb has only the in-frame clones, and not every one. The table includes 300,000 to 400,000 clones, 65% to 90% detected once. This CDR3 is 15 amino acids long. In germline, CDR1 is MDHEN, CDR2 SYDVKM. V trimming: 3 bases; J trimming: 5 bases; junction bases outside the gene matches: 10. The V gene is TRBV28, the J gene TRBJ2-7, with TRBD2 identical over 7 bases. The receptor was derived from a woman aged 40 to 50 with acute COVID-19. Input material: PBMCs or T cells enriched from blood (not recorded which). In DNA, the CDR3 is TGTGCCAGCAGTTTTGGGGGAGGGCCGGTCGACGAGCAGTACTTC. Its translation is CASSFGGGPVDEQYF.